This is a list of T cell receptor beta chains from one sample in a study of cytomegalovirus exposure and HLA in healthy donors. This table comes from immunoSEQ multiplex PCR, and its TCRdb copy is limited to in-frame clones, with some not included. Among roughly 140,000 clones listed, roughly 80% were seen once. Sequencing used PBMCs. These receptors all stem from a female donor in good health and CMV-seronegative. The CDR3 runs from the conserved cysteine through the conserved F or W. A D gene is named only where the DNA matches it firmly. Clone size, where shown, is once, few, many, or a class for clones that have expanded.

J gene: TRBJ2-1; D gene: -; V gene: TRBV6-5; clone size: -; CDR3 DNA: TGTGCCAGCAGGGAAGCCCAGGGGATCAGTGAGCAGTTCTTC; CDR3 protein: CASREAQGISEQFF
J gene: TRBJ2-3; D gene: TRBD2; V gene: TRBV29-1; clone size: -; CDR3 DNA: TGCAGCGTTGGGGGACTAGCGGGAAGGACAGATACGCAGTATTTT; CDR3 protein: CSVGGLAGRTDTQYF
J gene: TRBJ2-5; D gene: TRBD2; V gene: TRBV5-6; clone size: once; CDR3 DNA: TGTGCCAGCAGCACAAAGACTAGCGGGAATCAAGAGACCCAGTACTTC; CDR3 protein: CASSTKTSGNQETQYF
J gene: TRBJ2-1; D gene: -; V gene: TRBV7-7; clone size: -; CDR3 DNA: TGTGCTAGCAGCTTAGACAGCCTCTCCTACAATGAGCAGTTCTTC; CDR3 protein: CASSLDSLSYNEQFF
J gene: TRBJ1-3; D gene: TRBD1; V gene: TRBV7-6; clone size: -; CDR3 DNA: TGTGCCAGCAGCTCCGATAAGACAGGGAGGCGCTCTGGAAACACCATATATTTT; CDR3 protein: CASSSDKTGRRSGNTIYF
J gene: TRBJ2-3; D gene: TRBD2; V gene: TRBV7-9; clone size: -; CDR3 DNA: TGTGCTATCCTAGCGGAGAACACAGATACGCAGTATTTT; CDR3 protein: CAILAENTDTQYF
J gene: TRBJ1-2; D gene: -; V gene: TRBV2; clone size: -; CDR3 DNA: TGTGCCAGCAACCCTACTGAGGGGGACCCCTATGGCTACACCTTC; CDR3 protein: CASNPTEGDPYGYTF
J gene: TRBJ1-2; D gene: -; V gene: TRBV14; clone size: -; CDR3 DNA: TGTGCCAGCAGCCCCTTGGCAGGGTCTTACTATGGCTACACCTTC; CDR3 protein: CASSPLAGSYYGYTF
J gene: TRBJ2-7; D gene: TRBD2; V gene: TRBV5-4; clone size: -; CDR3 DNA: TGTGCCAGCAGCTTAGCGGGAGGAATCAACTACGAGCAGTACTTC; CDR3 protein: CASSLAGGINYEQYF
J gene: TRBJ1-2; D gene: -; V gene: TRBV19; clone size: -; CDR3 DNA: TGTGCCAGTAGTATGTCTTATTCTAACTATGGCTACACCTTC; CDR3 protein: CASSMSYSNYGYTF
J gene: TRBJ2-7; D gene: TRBD2; V gene: TRBV4-1; clone size: -; CDR3 DNA: TGCGCCAGCAGCCAAGCGGTGGGCGGGAGGGCCTACGAGCAGTACTTC; CDR3 protein: CASSQAVGGRAYEQYF
J gene: TRBJ1-1; D gene: -; V gene: TRBV4-2; clone size: -; CDR3 DNA: TGTGCCAGCAGCCCCCGCGGAGGGGTTACTGAAGCTTTCTTT; CDR3 protein: CASSPRGGVTEAFF
J gene: TRBJ2-3; D gene: TRBD2; V gene: TRBV27; clone size: -; CDR3 DNA: TGTGCCAGCAGTTTGCCCGGGAGGGGCAGAAGCACAGATACGCAGTATTTT; CDR3 protein: CASSLPGRGRSTDTQYF
J gene: TRBJ2-2; D gene: -; V gene: TRBV6-5; clone size: few; CDR3 DNA: TGTGCCAGCCGGCGGGACTGGAACACCGGGGAGCTGTTTTTT; CDR3 protein: CASRRDWNTGELFF
J gene: TRBJ2-3; D gene: TRBD1; V gene: TRBV4-1; clone size: -; CDR3 DNA: TGCGCCAGCAGCCAAGATCAGGGGGACACAGATACGCAGTATTTT; CDR3 protein: CASSQDQGDTDTQYF
J gene: TRBJ1-4; D gene: -; V gene: TRBV5-1; clone size: -; CDR3 DNA: TGCGCCAGCAGCTTGGGGGCCCCCTCTTCAGGTTGGGAAAAACTGTTTTTT; CDR3 protein: CASSLGAPSSGWEKLFF
J gene: TRBJ1-4; D gene: -; V gene: TRBV28; clone size: once; CDR3 DNA: TGTGCCAGCAGTCCCGCGACAGAGCTTAATGAAAAACTGTTTTTT; CDR3 protein: CASSPATELNEKLFF
J gene: TRBJ1-5; D gene: -; V gene: TRBV2; clone size: once; CDR3 DNA: TGTGCCAGCAGGTTGGGGGGGAGATATCAGCCCCAGCATTTT; CDR3 protein: CASRLGGRYQPQHF
J gene: TRBJ2-7; D gene: -; V gene: TRBV2; clone size: -; CDR3 DNA: TGTGCCAGCGGAGGTGCCACCTCCTACGAGCAGTACTTC; CDR3 protein: CASGGATSYEQYF
J gene: TRBJ2-7; D gene: -; V gene: TRBV4-1; clone size: -; CDR3 DNA: TGCGCCAGCAGCCAAGATAGAAGACAGTATTACTACGAGCAGTACTTC; CDR3 protein: CASSQDRRQYYYEQYF
J gene: TRBJ2-7; D gene: -; V gene: TRBV2; clone size: -; CDR3 DNA: TGTGCCAGCAGACAGTCCGGCGAGCAGTACTTC; CDR3 protein: CASRQSGEQYF
J gene: TRBJ2-1; D gene: TRBD2; V gene: TRBV6-5; clone size: -; CDR3 DNA: TGTGCCAGCAGCGGTGGGAGGGCCTACAATGAGCAGTTCTTC; CDR3 protein: CASSGGRAYNEQFF
J gene: TRBJ2-3; D gene: TRBD2; V gene: TRBV4-2; clone size: few; CDR3 DNA: TGTGCCAGCAGCCCAACCCCGGGACTAGCGGGAACAGATACGCAGTATTTT; CDR3 protein: CASSPTPGLAGTDTQYF
J gene: TRBJ2-7; D gene: -; V gene: TRBV7-8; clone size: -; CDR3 DNA: TGTGCCAGCAGCTTAGCGATCCGTGTCGGCTACGAGCAGTACTTC; CDR3 protein: CASSLAIRVGYEQYF
J gene: TRBJ1-2; D gene: -; V gene: TRBV5-1; clone size: -; CDR3 DNA: TGCGCCAGCAGCTCGGACATCTATGGCTACACCTTC; CDR3 protein: CASSSDIYGYTF
J gene: TRBJ1-4; D gene: -; V gene: TRBV7-9; clone size: few; CDR3 DNA: TGTGCCAGCAGCCGCACCCCGGGAGGGAAAAATGTTTTT; CDR3 protein: CASSRTPGGKNVF
J gene: TRBJ2-1; D gene: TRBD2; V gene: TRBV5-6; clone size: -; CDR3 DNA: TGTGCCAGCAGCTACTTAGAGGCGGGAGGGGGGTTCTTC; CDR3 protein: CASSYLEAGGGFF
J gene: TRBJ2-5; D gene: -; V gene: TRBV7-7; clone size: -; CDR3 DNA: TGTGCCAGCAGCTTACGGGGGGCCCAAGAGACCCAGTACTTC; CDR3 protein: CASSLRGAQETQYF
J gene: TRBJ1-5; D gene: TRBD1; V gene: TRBV5-6; clone size: -; CDR3 DNA: TGTGCCAGCAGCTACGGACAGGGTCGGCCCCAGCATTTT; CDR3 protein: CASSYGQGRPQHF
J gene: TRBJ1-1; D gene: -; V gene: TRBV11-2; clone size: -; CDR3 DNA: TGTGCCAGCAGCCAGGGGCAGTTCATGAACACTGAAGCTTTCTTT; CDR3 protein: CASSQGQFMNTEAFF
J gene: TRBJ2-3; D gene: -; V gene: TRBV6-5; clone size: -; CDR3 DNA: TGTGCCAGCAGTTACCGAGGAGTGGGAGGCACAGATACGCAGTATTTT; CDR3 protein: CASSYRGVGGTDTQYF
J gene: TRBJ1-4; D gene: -; V gene: TRBV6-5; clone size: -; CDR3 DNA: TGTGCCAGCAGTTACGGCCGAGGGAGGGGTGAAAAACTGTTTTTT; CDR3 protein: CASSYGRGRGEKLFF
J gene: TRBJ1-1; D gene: TRBD1; V gene: TRBV7-3; clone size: -; CDR3 DNA: TGTGCCAGCAGCCCCCAGGGGGGCCCAGGGGAAGCTTTCTTT; CDR3 protein: CASSPQGGPGEAFF
J gene: TRBJ1-2; D gene: -; V gene: TRBV28; clone size: -; CDR3 DNA: TGTGCCAGCAGTTTAGCAGGGTCAAGGGGCTACACCTTC; CDR3 protein: CASSLAGSRGYTF
J gene: TRBJ2-5; D gene: -; V gene: TRBV27; clone size: -; CDR3 DNA: TGTGCCAGCAGACAGGGCCAAGAGACCCAGTACTTC; CDR3 protein: CASRQGQETQYF